The entry below describes one T cell receptor (beta chain). This sample was taken from a study of blood T cell repertoires in COVID-19. Authors' analysis steps: The authors estimated nucleated cell counts from reference gene primer amplification. The assay was immunoSEQ multiplex PCR, and TCRdb's table has in-frame clones only and misses some. V, J and clone size reflect that table, while D and trimming were determined from the DNA. This sample has around 150,000 clones, with around 80% found just once. The sequence was collected from an elderly woman with acute or convalescent COVID-19. The sequenced sample consisted of peripheral blood.

This chain's CDR3 is CASSFNPGGETQYF. The CDR3 coding sequence is TGTGCCAGCAGCTTCAATCCGGGAGGAGAGACCCAGTACTTC. The genes are TRBV5-6 and TRBJ2-5; TRBD2 aligns across 7 bases. Germline CDR1 SGHDT, CDR2 YYEEEE. This CDR3 spans 14 amino acids. After removal of 2 bases from V and 4 bases from J, the junction contained 5 bases not matched to a gene.